The present entry profiles one T cell receptor beta chain with its context. This sample was included in a study of blood T cell repertoires in COVID-19. Study at large: Collection of acute and convalescent COVID-19 samples took place in the United States, Italy and Spain. The analysed material was cDNA or gDNA that came from T cells, B-cell-depleted T cells, or PBMCs.

Germline CDR1 and CDR2: MDHEN and SYDVKM. The CDR3 spans 16 residues. J lost 5 bases, V lost 7 bases, and 12 bases had no gene match. Authors' analysis steps: The assay estimated nucleated cells by amplifying reference gene primers. Sequencing used immunoSEQ multiplex PCR; TCRdb keeps in-frame clones, though not all of them. D and trimming were read from the DNA, whereas the V and J calls and clone size are those reported in that table. Of roughly 250,000 clones in the sample, roughly 80% were seen once. Sequencing was performed on peripheral blood. This chain joins TRBV28 and TRBJ2-1, with TRBD2 identical over 9 bases. This TCR was recovered from an elderly woman with acute or convalescent COVID-19. The CDR3 region has the DNA TGTGCCAGCATAAGTGGTAGCGGGGGACTCCACAATGAGCAGTTCTTC. This translates into CASISGSGGLHNEQFF. The complete variable domain, with remaining parts taken from reference TRBV28 and TRBJ2-1, reads DVKVTQSSRYLVKRTGEKVFLECVQDMDHENMFWYRQDPGLGLRLIYFSYDVKMKEKGDIPEGYSVSREKKERFSLILESASTNQTSMYLCASISGSGGLHNEQFFGPGTRLTVL.